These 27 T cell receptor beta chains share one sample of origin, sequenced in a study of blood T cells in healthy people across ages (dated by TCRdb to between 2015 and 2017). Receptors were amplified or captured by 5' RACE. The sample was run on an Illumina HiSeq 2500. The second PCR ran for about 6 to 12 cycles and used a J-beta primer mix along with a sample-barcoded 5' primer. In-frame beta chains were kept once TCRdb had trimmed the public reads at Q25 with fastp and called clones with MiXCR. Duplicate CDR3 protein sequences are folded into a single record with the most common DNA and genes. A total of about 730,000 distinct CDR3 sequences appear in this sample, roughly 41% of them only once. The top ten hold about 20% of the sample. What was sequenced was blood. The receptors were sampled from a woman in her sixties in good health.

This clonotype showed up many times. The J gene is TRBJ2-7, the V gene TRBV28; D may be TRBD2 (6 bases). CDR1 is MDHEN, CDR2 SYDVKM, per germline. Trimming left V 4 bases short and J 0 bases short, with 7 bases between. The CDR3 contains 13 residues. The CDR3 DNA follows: TGTGCCAGCAGTTGGGGGGACTCCTACGAGCAGTACTTC. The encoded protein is CASSWGDSYEQYF. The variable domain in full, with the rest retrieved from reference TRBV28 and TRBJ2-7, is DVKVTQSSRYLVKRTGEKVFLECVQDMDHENMFWYRQDPGLGLRLIYFSYDVKMKEKGDIPEGYSVSREKKERFSLILESASTNQTSMYLCASSWGDSYEQYFGPGTRLTVT.

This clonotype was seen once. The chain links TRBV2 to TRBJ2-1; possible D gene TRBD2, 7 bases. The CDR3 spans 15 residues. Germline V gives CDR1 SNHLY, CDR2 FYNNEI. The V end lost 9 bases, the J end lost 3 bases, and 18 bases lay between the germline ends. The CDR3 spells CASTGGWESYNEQFF. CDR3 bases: TGTGCCAGTACGGGGGGCTGGGAAAGCTACAATGAGCAGTTCTTC.

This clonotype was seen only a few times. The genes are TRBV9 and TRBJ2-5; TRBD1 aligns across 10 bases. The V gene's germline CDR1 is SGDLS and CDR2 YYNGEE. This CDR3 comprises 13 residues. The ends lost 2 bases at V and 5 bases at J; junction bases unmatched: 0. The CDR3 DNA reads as TGTGCCAGCAGCGTGGGACAGGGGGAGACCCAGTACTTC. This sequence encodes CASSVGQGETQYF.

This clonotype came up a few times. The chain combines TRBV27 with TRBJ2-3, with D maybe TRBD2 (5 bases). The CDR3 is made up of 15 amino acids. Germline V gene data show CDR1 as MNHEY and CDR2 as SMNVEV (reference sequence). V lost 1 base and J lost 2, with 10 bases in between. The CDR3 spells CASSLWLATTDTQYF. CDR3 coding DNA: TGTGCCAGCAGTTTATGGCTAGCTACCACAGATACGCAGTATTTT.

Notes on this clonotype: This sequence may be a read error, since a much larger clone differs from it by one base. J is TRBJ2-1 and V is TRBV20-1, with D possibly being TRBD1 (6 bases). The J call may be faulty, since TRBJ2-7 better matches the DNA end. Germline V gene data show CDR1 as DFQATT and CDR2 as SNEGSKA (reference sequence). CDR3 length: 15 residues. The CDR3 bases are TGCAGTGCTGGCCGGGACGGGGACATGGACAATGAGCAGTACTTC. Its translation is CSAGRDGDMDNEQYF.

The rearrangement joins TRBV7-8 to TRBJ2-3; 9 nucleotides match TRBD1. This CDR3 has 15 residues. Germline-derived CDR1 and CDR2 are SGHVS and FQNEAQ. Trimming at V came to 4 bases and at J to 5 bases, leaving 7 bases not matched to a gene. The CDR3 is CASSSRQGGEDTQYF. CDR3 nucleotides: TGTGCCAGCAGCTCAAGACAGGGGGGAGAAGATACGCAGTATTTT. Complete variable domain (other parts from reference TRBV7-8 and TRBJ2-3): GAGVSQSPRYKVAKRGQDVALRCDPISGHVSLFWYQQALGQGPEFLTYFQNEAQLDKSGLPSDRFFAERPEGSVSTLKIQRTQQEDSAVYLCASSSRQGGEDTQYFGPGTRLTVL.

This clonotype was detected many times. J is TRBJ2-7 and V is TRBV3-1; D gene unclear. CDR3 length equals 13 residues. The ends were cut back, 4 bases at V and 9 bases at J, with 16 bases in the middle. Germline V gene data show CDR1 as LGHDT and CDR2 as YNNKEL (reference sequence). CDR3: CASSRADSPGQYF. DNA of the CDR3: TGTGCCAGCAGCCGTGCCGACTCGCCCGGGCAGTACTTC.

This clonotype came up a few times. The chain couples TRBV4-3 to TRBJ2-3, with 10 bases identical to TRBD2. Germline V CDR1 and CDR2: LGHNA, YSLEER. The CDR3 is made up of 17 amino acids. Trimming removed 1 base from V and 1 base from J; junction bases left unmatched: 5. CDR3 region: CASSQASAGGGTDTQYF. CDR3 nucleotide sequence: TGCGCCAGCAGCCAAGCTTCAGCGGGAGGGGGCACAGATACGCAGTATTTT.

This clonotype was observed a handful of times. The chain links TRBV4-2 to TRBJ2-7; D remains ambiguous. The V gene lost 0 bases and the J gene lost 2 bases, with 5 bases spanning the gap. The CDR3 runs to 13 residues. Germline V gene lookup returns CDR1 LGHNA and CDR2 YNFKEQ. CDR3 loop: CASSQDVTYEQYF. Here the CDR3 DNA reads TGTGCCAGCAGCCAAGATGTTACCTACGAGCAGTACTTC.

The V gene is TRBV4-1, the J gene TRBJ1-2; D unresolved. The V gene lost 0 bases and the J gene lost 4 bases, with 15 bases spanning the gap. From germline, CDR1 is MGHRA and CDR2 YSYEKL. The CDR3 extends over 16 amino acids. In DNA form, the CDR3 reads TGCGCCAGCAGCCAAGAAGTAGGACTGACCTCCTATGGCTACACCTTC. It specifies CASSQEVGLTSYGYTF.

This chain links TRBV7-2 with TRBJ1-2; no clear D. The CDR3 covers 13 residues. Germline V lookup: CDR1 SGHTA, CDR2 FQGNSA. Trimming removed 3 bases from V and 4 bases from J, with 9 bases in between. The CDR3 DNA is TGTGCCAGCAGCTTTATCACAGCCTATGGCTACACCTTC. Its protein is CASSFITAYGYTF.

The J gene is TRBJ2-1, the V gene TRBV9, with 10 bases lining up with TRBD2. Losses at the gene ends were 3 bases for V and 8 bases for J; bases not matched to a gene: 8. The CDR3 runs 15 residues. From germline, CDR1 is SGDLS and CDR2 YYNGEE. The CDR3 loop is CASSGGGLAKYEQFF. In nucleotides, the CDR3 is TGTGCCAGCAGCGGCGGGGGACTAGCGAAGTATGAGCAGTTCTTC.

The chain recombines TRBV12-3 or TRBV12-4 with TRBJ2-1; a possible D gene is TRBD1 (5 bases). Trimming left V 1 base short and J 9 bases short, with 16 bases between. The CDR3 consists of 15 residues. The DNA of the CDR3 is TGTGCCAGCAGTTTAGGGCCAGGGCTGCATGGTGAGCAGTTCTTC. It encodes CASSLGPGLHGEQFF.

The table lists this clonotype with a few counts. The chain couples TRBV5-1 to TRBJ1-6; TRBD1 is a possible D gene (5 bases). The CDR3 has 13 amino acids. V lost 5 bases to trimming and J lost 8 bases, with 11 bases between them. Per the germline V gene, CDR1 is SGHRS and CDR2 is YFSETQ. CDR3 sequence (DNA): TGCGCCAGCAGTGTGGGGCGGGATTCACCCCTCCACTTT. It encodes CASSVGRDSPLHF.

This CDR3 reads CAIRPGQGIYGYTF. DNA for the CDR3: TGTGCCATCAGACCGGGACAGGGCATCTATGGCTACACCTTC. The genes are TRBV10-3 and TRBJ1-2, with 9 bases lining up with TRBD1. J gave up 4 bases and V 6 bases, and 6 bases lay outside the gene matches. The CDR3 consists of 14 residues. CDR1 ENHRY and CDR2 SYGVKD come from the germline V gene.

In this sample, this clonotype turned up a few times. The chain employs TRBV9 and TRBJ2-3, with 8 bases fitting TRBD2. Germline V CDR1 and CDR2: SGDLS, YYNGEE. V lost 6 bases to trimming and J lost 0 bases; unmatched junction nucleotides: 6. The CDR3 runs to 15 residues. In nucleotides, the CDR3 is TGTGCCAGCAACTCTCGCGGGGGGAGCACAGATACGCAGTATTTT. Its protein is CASNSRGGSTDTQYF.

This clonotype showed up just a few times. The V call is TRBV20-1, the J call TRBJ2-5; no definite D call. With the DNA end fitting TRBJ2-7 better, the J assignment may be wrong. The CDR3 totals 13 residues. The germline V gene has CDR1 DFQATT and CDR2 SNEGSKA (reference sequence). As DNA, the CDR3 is TGCAGTGCTGATAGCCAAACAACCTACGAGCAGTACTTC. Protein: CSADSQTTYEQYF.

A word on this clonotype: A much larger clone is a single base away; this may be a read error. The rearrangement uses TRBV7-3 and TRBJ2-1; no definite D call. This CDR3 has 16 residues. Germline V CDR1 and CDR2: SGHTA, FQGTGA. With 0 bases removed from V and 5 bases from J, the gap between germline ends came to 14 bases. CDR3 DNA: TGTGCCAGCAGCTTAACTTGGACGGATGTACACAATGAGCAGTTCTTC. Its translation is CASSLTWTDVHNEQFF.

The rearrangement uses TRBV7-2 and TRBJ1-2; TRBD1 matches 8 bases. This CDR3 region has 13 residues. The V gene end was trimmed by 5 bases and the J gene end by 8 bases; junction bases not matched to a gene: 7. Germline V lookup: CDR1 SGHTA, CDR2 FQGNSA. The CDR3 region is CASSTGQGPGYTF. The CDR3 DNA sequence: TGTGCCAGCAGCACCGGACAGGGCCCCGGCTACACCTTC.

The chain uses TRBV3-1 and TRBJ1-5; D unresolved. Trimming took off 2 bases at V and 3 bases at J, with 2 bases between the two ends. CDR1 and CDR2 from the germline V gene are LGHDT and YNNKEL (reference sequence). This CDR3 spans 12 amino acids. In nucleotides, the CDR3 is TGTGCCAGCAGCCAATACAATCAGCCCCAGCATTTT. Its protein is CASSQYNQPQHF. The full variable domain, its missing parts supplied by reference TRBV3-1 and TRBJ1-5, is DTAVSQTPKYLVTQMGNDKSIKCEQNLGHDTMYWYKQDSKKFLKIMFSYNNKELIINETVPNRFSPKSPDKAHLNLHINSLELGDSAVYFCASSQYNQPQHFGDGTRLSIL.

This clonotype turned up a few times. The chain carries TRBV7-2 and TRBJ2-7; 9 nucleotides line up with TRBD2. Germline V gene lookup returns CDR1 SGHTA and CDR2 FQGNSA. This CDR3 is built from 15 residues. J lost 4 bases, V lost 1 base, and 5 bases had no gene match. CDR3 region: CASSLDSGSRYEQYF. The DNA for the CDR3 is TGTGCCAGCAGCTTAGATAGCGGGAGTAGGTACGAGCAGTACTTC. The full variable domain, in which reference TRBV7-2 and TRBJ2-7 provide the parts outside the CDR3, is GAGVSQSPSNKVTEKGKDVELRCDPISGHTALYWYRQSLGQGLEFLIYFQGNSAPDKSGLPSDRFSAERTGGSVSTLTIQRTQQEDSAVYLCASSLDSGSRYEQYFGPGTRLTVT.

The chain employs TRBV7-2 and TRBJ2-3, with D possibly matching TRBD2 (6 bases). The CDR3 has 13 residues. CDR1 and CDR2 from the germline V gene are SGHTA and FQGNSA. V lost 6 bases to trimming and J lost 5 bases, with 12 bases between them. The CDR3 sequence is CASSRSGVDTQYF. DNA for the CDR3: TGTGCCAGCAGTCGTTCGGGAGTAGATACGCAGTATTTT. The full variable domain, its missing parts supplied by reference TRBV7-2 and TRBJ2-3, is GAGVSQSPSNKVTEKGKDVELRCDPISGHTALYWYRQSLGQGLEFLIYFQGNSAPDKSGLPSDRFSAERTGGSVSTLTIQRTQQEDSAVYLCASSRSGVDTQYFGPGTRLTVL.

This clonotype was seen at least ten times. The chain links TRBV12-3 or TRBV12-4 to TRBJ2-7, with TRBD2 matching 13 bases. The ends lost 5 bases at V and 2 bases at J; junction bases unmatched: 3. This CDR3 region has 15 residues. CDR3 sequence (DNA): TGTGCCAGCAGTCTGACTAGCGGGGGGACCTACGAGCAGTACTTC. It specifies CASSLTSGGTYEQYF.

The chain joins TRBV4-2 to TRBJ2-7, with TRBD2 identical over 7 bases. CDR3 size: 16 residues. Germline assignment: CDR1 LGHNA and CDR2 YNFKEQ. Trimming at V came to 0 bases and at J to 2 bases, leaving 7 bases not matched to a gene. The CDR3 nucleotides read TGTGCCAGCAGCCAAGAACTTCTAGCGGAAACCTACGAGCAGTACTTC. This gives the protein CASSQELLAETYEQYF.

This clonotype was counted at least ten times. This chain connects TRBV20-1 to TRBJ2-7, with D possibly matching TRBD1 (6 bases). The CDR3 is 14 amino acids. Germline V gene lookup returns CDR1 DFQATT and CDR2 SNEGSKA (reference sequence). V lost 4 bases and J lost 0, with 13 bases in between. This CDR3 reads CSANAQDSSYEQYF. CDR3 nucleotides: TGCAGTGCTAATGCACAGGACAGCTCCTACGAGCAGTACTTC.

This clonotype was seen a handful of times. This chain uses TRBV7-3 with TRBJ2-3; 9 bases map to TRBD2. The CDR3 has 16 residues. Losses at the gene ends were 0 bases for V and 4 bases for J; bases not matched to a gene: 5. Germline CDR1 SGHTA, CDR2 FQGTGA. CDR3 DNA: TGTGCCAGCAGCTTAACAGCGGGGGGTCATTCAGATACGCAGTATTTT. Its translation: CASSLTAGGHSDTQYF.

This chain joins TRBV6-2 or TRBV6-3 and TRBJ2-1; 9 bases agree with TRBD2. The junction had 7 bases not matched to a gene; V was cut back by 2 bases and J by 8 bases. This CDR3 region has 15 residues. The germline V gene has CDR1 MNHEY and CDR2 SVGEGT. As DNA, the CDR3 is TGTGCCAGCAGTTACGTGCGGGGGGGAGATGATGAGCAGTTCTTC. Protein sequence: CASSYVRGGDDEQFF.